This record looks at one TCR beta chain sequence and its context. The source of the sample is a study of blood T cell repertoires in COVID-19. Data came from immunoSEQ multiplex PCR; TCRdb stores just in-frame clones and leaves some out. The table lists roughly 50,000 clones, 75% to 95% of them singletons. The CDR3 is 15 amino acids. Germline V lookup: CDR1 MNHEY, CDR2 SVGAGI. V lost 4 bases to trimming and J lost 3 bases; unmatched junction nucleotides: 8. The sample was peripheral blood. The TCR sequence derives from a woman in her 40s with active COVID-19. V and J are TRBV6-5 and TRBJ2-7, with 8 bases lining up with TRBD1. In DNA, the CDR3 is TGTGCCAGCAGTTCGACAGGGGCTATACTCTACGAGCAGTACTTC. It encodes CASSSTGAILYEQYF.